The clone carrying this TCR beta chain was counted only a few times. The sample comes from a study of T cells in Graves' hyperthyroidism and ophthalmopathy. Germline loops: CDR1 SGHDT, CDR2 YYEEEE. The V and J ends lost 6 bases and 1 base, in that order; junction bases with no gene match: 9. The CDR3 runs to 16 residues. Using RNA transcripts as the source, TCR beta CDR3 regions were amplified. TCR CDR3 underwent first-round RT-PCR with the HTBI primer set. TCRdb used MiXCR to reprocess the multiplex PCR reads, holding one entry per CDR3 protein. The sample carries under 300,000 distinct CDR3 sequences, about an eighth recorded once.

The source material was blood. The TCR sequence derives from a young woman with Graves' hyperthyroidism that later progressed to Graves' ophthalmopathy. This chain links TRBV5-6 with TRBJ2-5, with 10 nucleotides matching TRBD2. The DNA of the CDR3 is TGTGCCAGCACCCCGGGAAGCGGGAGGGCCCAAGAGACCCAGTACTTC. It yields the protein CASTPGSGRAQETQYF.